The next 22 T cell receptor beta chains were all read from a single sample in a study of blood T cell repertoires in COVID-19. TCRdb's table, derived via immunoSEQ multiplex PCR, lists solely in-frame clones and lacks some. The sample holds roughly 250,000 clones, 70% to 90% seen once. What was sequenced was PBMCs or T cells enriched from blood (not recorded which). Every receptor here comes from a woman under 40 who had recovered from COVID-19.

This clone was counted once. The CDR3 DNA reads as TGCGCCAGCAGCTTAGGCCGGGACAGGGCTTTAAATTCACCCCTCCACTTT. It encodes CASSLGRDRALNSPLHF. The chain carries TRBV5-1 and TRBJ1-6; 9 bases map to TRBD1. Per the germline V gene, CDR1 is SGHRS and CDR2 is YFSETQ. The CDR3 spans 17 residues. V shed 2 bases and J 7 bases; nucleotides not matched to a gene: 10.

The J gene is TRBJ2-5, the V gene TRBV7-8, with a weak D call TRBD1 (5 bases). The germline gives CDR1 SGHVS, CDR2 FQNEAQ. Trimming took 5 bases from V and 6 from J, leaving 13 bases between them. The CDR3 sequence is 13 residues long. The CDR3 region has the DNA TGTGCCAGCAGCCCGACAGTTATCCAGACCCAGTACTTC. It is translated as CASSPTVIQTQYF.

The rearrangement links TRBV29-1 to TRBJ1-1, with 7 nucleotides matching TRBD1. Trimming at V came to 8 bases and at J to 6 bases, leaving 6 bases not matched to a gene. CDR1 is SQVTM and CDR2 is ANQGSEA in the germline V gene. The length of the CDR3 is 11 residues. The CDR3 coding sequence is TGCAGCTCCGACAGGGCTGCTGAAGCTTTCTTT. It encodes CSSDRAAEAFF. Combining the CDR3 with reference TRBV29-1 and TRBJ1-1 gives the whole variable domain SAVISQKPSRDICQRGTSLTIQCQVDSQVTMMFWYRQQPGQSLTLIATANQGSEATYESGFVIDKFPISRPNLTFSTLTVSNMSPEDSSIYLCSSDRAAEAFFGQGTRLTVV.

Here the CDR3 DNA reads TGTGCCAGCAGCCAACGGACGGGAAACTACAATGAGCAGTTCTTC. Protein sequence: CASSQRTGNYNEQFF. The chain recombines TRBV11-2 with TRBJ2-1, with a possible D match to TRBD2 (5 bases). CDR3 length equals 15 residues. Germline CDR1 SGHAT, CDR2 FQNNGV. V dropped 5 bases and J dropped 3 bases, with 14 bases sitting between them.

The CDR3 here is CASTVDSLGSYEQYF. CDR3 in DNA: TGCGCCAGCACCGTCGACAGCCTGGGCTCCTACGAGCAGTACTTC. The chain is built from TRBV10-1 and TRBJ2-7; weak D call: TRBD1 (5 bases). CDR1 and CDR2 from the germline V gene are WNHNN and SYGVQD (reference sequence). The CDR3 spans 15 residues. V was trimmed by 7 bases and J by 0 bases, leaving 16 bases between them.

This chain links TRBV2 with TRBJ2-3; TRBD2 aligns across 7 bases. The CDR3 contains 14 residues. Germline lookup yields CDR1 SNHLY and CDR2 FYNNEI. J gave up 8 bases and V 2 bases, and 7 bases lay outside the gene matches. The CDR3 DNA reads as TGTGCCAGCAGTGAACTGCCGGGGGAGGGTACGCAGTATTTT. It specifies CASSELPGEGTQYF.

The rearrangement links TRBV19 to TRBJ2-2; D is unclear. There are 14 residues in the CDR3. V was clipped by 8 bases and J by 0 bases, with 10 bases between them. The germline gives CDR1 LNHDA, CDR2 SQIVND (reference sequence). CDR3 nucleotide sequence: TGTGCCAGTTCTGACGGAGCGAACACCGGGGAGCTGTTTTTT. Protein sequence: CASSDGANTGELFF.

The chain links TRBV7-2 to TRBJ2-3; 8 bases are shared with TRBD2. The CDR3 extends over 17 amino acids. Losses at the gene ends were 5 bases for V and 5 bases for J; bases not matched to a gene: 15. Germline V gives CDR1 SGHTA, CDR2 FQGNSA. CDR3 sequence (DNA): TGTGCCAGCAGCGATAGCCTGTCCGGGGGGGCAGTAGATACGCAGTATTTT. Translating gives CASSDSLSGGAVDTQYF.

V gene TRBV5-6 combines with J gene TRBJ2-7, with 8 positions matching TRBD1. The CDR3 sequence is 16 residues long. CDR1 is SGHDT, CDR2 YYEEEE, per germline. V shed 2 bases and J 3 bases; nucleotides not matched to a gene: 10. The CDR3 DNA sequence: TGTGCCAGCAGCTTTCCTACTGGGACAGGATTCTACGAGCAGTACTTC. Its protein is CASSFPTGTGFYEQYF.

The chain is built from TRBV29-1 and TRBJ1-1, with D possibly TRBD1 on 5 matching bases. This CDR3 contains 11 residues. Between the trimmed V and J ends, which lost 2 bases and 7 bases, there was a span of 8 bases. Germline CDR1 SQVTM, CDR2 ANQGSEA. The CDR3 loop is CSVEMTVEAFF. For the CDR3, the DNA is TGCAGCGTTGAAATGACAGTTGAAGCTTTCTTT.

The chain carries TRBV11-2 and TRBJ2-7, with TRBD2 as a possible D gene (5 bases). CDR1 is SGHAT and CDR2 is FQNNGV in the germline V gene. The CDR3 has 14 residues. V gave up 2 bases and J gave up 7 bases, with 15 bases separating them. CDR3 coding DNA: TGTGCCAGCAGCTTAATTAGGTCTACGGGGGAGCAGTACTTC. Translation gives CASSLIRSTGEQYF.

The chain carries TRBV27 and TRBJ1-1, with D maybe TRBD1 (6 bases). There are 14 residues in the CDR3. The germline V and J ends were trimmed by 2 bases and 5 bases, with 12 bases remaining between them. Germline assignment: CDR1 MNHEY and CDR2 SMNVEV (reference sequence). CDR3 protein: CASSLGQGWTEAFF. CDR3 bases: TGTGCCAGCAGTTTAGGGCAGGGGTGGACTGAAGCTTTCTTT.

This rearrangement joins TRBV28 to TRBJ2-7, with 12 bases identical to TRBD1. CDR3 length: 14 residues. The junction had 4 bases not matched to a gene; V was cut back by 6 bases and J by 4 bases. CDR1 and CDR2 (germline): MDHEN, SYDVKM. For the CDR3, the DNA is TGTGCCAGCAGGCTGGGACAGGGGGCTTACGAGCAGTACTTC. This gives the protein CASRLGQGAYEQYF.

This rearrangement joins TRBV30 to TRBJ2-7; TRBD2 matches at 13 bases. J was trimmed by 4 bases and V by 2 bases; bases with no gene match: 8. The CDR3 totals 16 residues. In germline, CDR1 is GTSNPN, CDR2 SVGIG (reference sequence). CDR3 loop: CAWSMGTSGKGYEQYF. CDR3 sequence (DNA): TGTGCCTGGAGTATGGGGACTAGCGGGAAAGGGTACGAGCAGTACTTC.

The chain combines TRBV24-1 with TRBJ2-3, with a tentative D call TRBD2 (6 bases). CDR1 is KGHDR, CDR2 SFDVKD, per germline. The CDR3 totals 16 residues. Deletions cut 5 bases from V and 0 bases from J, with 14 bases between. The CDR3 nucleotides are TGTGCCACCAGTGCGACTAGTCCAGCGAGCACAGATACGCAGTATTTT. Translating it yields CATSATSPASTDTQYF.

This chain uses TRBV27 with TRBJ2-3; 7 bases are shared with TRBD1. The CDR3 is made up of 13 amino acids. The germline gives CDR1 MNHEY, CDR2 SMNVEV (reference sequence). V was pared by 5 bases and J by 5 bases, with 4 bases of the junction left unmatched. The CDR3 region is CASSPTGIDTQYF. CDR3 DNA sequence: TGTGCCAGCAGTCCGACAGGGATAGATACGCAGTATTTT.

This sequence joins TRBV28 and TRBJ2-5; a weak D match, TRBD2 (6 bases). The CDR3 covers 14 residues. CDR1 is MDHEN, CDR2 SYDVKM, per germline. V lost 6 bases and J 4 bases, leaving 15 bases between the germline ends. DNA for the CDR3: TGTGCCAGCAGGGACCGGGGGAAGGGAGAGACCCAGTACTTC. This codes for CASRDRGKGETQYF.

The chain joins TRBV10-3 to TRBJ1-3; D is undetermined. Per germline, CDR1 ENHRY and CDR2 SYGVKD. The CDR3 extends over 14 amino acids. The V and J ends lost 11 bases and 3 bases respectively, with 17 bases between them. CDR3 coding DNA: TGTGCCTCCAAGGGAGGGTACCTTGGAAACACCATATATTTT. Translated: CASKGGYLGNTIYF.

V and J are TRBV19 and TRBJ1-1; no firm D call. Trimming took 5 bases from V and 1 from J, leaving 11 bases between them. CDR3 size: 14 residues. The germline V gene has CDR1 LNHDA and CDR2 SQIVND (reference sequence). The CDR3 sequence is CASSQRIPNTEAFF. The CDR3 DNA follows: TGTGCCAGTAGTCAGCGGATACCGAACACTGAAGCTTTCTTT.

The V call is TRBV27, the J call TRBJ2-3, with TRBD2 matching 10 bases. V lost 2 bases, J lost 6 bases, and 14 bases stayed unmatched. The CDR3 has 18 amino acids. CDR1 is MNHEY and CDR2 is SMNVEV in the germline V gene (reference sequence). CDR3 nucleotides: TGTGCCAGCAGTTTACGGGCCCCACTAGCGGGACTGAGTGATACGCAGTATTTT. Its translation: CASSLRAPLAGLSDTQYF.

The rearrangement joins TRBV28 to TRBJ2-7; 7 bases line up with TRBD2. CDR1 and CDR2 from the germline V gene are MDHEN and SYDVKM. The CDR3 extends over 15 amino acids. V lost 5 bases to trimming and J lost 1 base; unmatched junction nucleotides: 8. This CDR3 is CASSTAGVVSYEQYF. The CDR3 region has the DNA TGTGCCAGCAGTACCGCGGGAGTGGTATCCTACGAGCAGTACTTC.

At least ten counts were recorded for this clone. V gene TRBV2 combines with J gene TRBJ2-2; TRBD1 might be the D (5 bases). This CDR3 spans 14 amino acids. CDR1 and CDR2 from the germline V gene are SNHLY and FYNNEI. V lost 8 bases and J lost 1, with 11 bases in between. The CDR3 protein is CASALTGNTGELFF. The CDR3 DNA follows: TGTGCCAGCGCACTTACAGGGAACACCGGGGAGCTGTTTTTT.